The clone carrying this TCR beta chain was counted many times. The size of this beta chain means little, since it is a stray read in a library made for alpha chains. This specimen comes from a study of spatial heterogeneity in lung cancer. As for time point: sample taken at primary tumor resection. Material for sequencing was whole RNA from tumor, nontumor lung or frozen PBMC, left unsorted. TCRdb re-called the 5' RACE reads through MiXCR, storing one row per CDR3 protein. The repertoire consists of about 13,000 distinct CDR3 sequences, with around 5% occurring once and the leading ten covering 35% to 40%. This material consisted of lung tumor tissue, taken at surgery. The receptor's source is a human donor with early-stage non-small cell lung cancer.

CDR3 nucleotides: TGTGCCAGCAGTTTCAACAGGGTGGATGGCTACACCTTC. Amino acid sequence: CASSFNRVDGYTF. The genes are TRBV27 and TRBJ1-2; the D gene is possibly TRBD1 (6 bases). The germline V gene encodes CDR1 MNHEY and CDR2 SMNVEV (reference sequence). The CDR3 is 13 amino acids. Trimming pared 3 bases from V and 6 bases from J, leaving 11 bases between.